This T cell receptor beta chain was observed in a study of shared T cell receptors in the human thymus. Sequencing used immunoSEQ multiplex PCR; TCRdb keeps in-frame clones, though not all of them. The profile shows 640,000 or so clones, roughly 86% of them singletons. The V segment lost 3 bases and the J segment 7 bases; nucleotides outside the gene matches: 30. Per germline, CDR1 MDHEN and CDR2 SYDVKM. The CDR3 runs 22 residues. These records were also assigned to another study, of human thymus T cells. This second study says: Donor material was obtained from healthy Finnish infants undergoing corrective surgery for congenital heart defects. Thymic tissue was derived from resections collected during corrective heart surgery. Apparent bias marked the V and J gene usage of thymic and blood repertoires.

The TCR was taken from a boy under three years old with a congenital heart defect. The chain couples TRBV28 to TRBJ2-1, with 7 positions matching TRBD2. Sequencing used thymocytes. The CDR3 loop reads CASSLGRERGRRWVDGCNEQFF. The DNA of the CDR3 is TGTGCCAGCAGTTTGGGGCGGGAGAGAGGTAGAAGGTGGGTAGATGGATGTAATGAGCAGTTCTTC.